This is a list of T cell receptor beta chains from one sample in a study of T cell responses to AZD1222 COVID-19 vaccine. Only in-frame clones appear in the TCRdb table, and some are missing; sequencing was by immunoSEQ multiplex PCR. The sample carries 90,000 to 120,000 clones, roughly 90% recorded once. This material consisted of peripheral blood, taken on day 0 of MenACWY control vaccination. Receptors originate from an adult in good health. Both conserved end residues are part of each CDR3. The D gene is left open where the match is weak. The listing skips clone size in some rows; elsewhere it reads once, few, many or a size class.

clone size	J gene	V gene	D gene	CDR3 DNA	CDR3 protein
.	TRBJ2-1	TRBV19	.	TGTGCCAGTAGCTCGACGGGGACAAATGAGCAGTTCTTC	CASSSTGTNEQFF
.	TRBJ2-2	TRBV24-1	.	TGTGCCACCGGAGTCGCAGCGAACACCGGGGAGCTGTTTTTT	CATGVAANTGELFF
.	TRBJ2-1	TRBV7-2	.	TGTGCCAGCAGCTTAGCCGCTAGTTTCTACAATGAGCAGTTCTTC	CASSLAASFYNEQFF
.	TRBJ2-4	TRBV5-1	.	TGCGCCAGCAGCTTGGGTGGGACATCCAAAAACATTCAGTACTTC	CASSLGGTSKNIQYF
.	TRBJ1-2	TRBV7-9	TRBD1	TGTGCCAGCAGCTTAGTTGCAGGGGGAAGCTATGGCTACACCTTC	CASSLVAGGSYGYTF
.	TRBJ1-2	TRBV2	TRBD1	TGTGCCAGCAGTGCACTGGGTGTCAGGGGGTACTATGGCTACACCTTC	CASSALGVRGYYGYTF
.	TRBJ1-6	TRBV15	TRBD1	TGTGCCACCAGCAGAGGTGCGGGACAGGGGAATAATTCACCCCTCCACTTT	CATSRGAGQGNNSPLHF
.	TRBJ2-7	TRBV7-2	.	TGTGCCAGCAGCTTAGTTCCAGGGATTTACGAGCAGTACTTC	CASSLVPGIYEQYF
.	TRBJ1-5	TRBV18	TRBD1	TGTGCCAGCTCTCCAGACAGGGTGGGCAATCAGCCCCAGCATTTT	CASSPDRVGNQPQHF
.	TRBJ1-1	TRBV14	TRBD1	TGTGCCAGCAGCCAAGATTTCGGGACAGGGGGCCCTGAAGCTTTCTTT	CASSQDFGTGGPEAFF
.	TRBJ1-1	TRBV4-1	.	TGCGCCAGCAGCCGGGACCAGGGCGACACTGAAGCTTTCTTT	CASSRDQGDTEAFF
.	TRBJ2-7	TRBV3-1/TRBV3-2	.	TGTGCCAGCAGCCAAGACAGGTACGAGCAGTACTTC	CASSQDRYEQYF
once	TRBJ1-2	TRBV12-3/TRBV12-4	TRBD1	TGTGCCAGCAGTCCCGACAGGGTGGGTGGCTACACCTTC	CASSPDRVGGYTF
.	TRBJ2-7	TRBV11-1	TRBD2	TGTGCCAGCAGCCGTCTACTAGCGGGGCTAGGCGAGCAGTACTTC	CASSRLLAGLGEQYF
.	TRBJ1-2	TRBV10-1	.	TGCGAGAGGGGAGTGAGGGCAGGATATGGCTACACCTTC	CERGVRAGYGYTF
once	TRBJ1-2	TRBV5-4	.	TGTGCCAGCAGCTTGACAGGGTCCGGTCATGGCTACACCTTC	CASSLTGSGHGYTF
.	TRBJ2-1	TRBV5-1	.	TGCGCCAGCAGCTTGGTGGCAGGCGATGAGCAGTTCTTC	CASSLVAGDEQFF
.	TRBJ1-2	TRBV4-1	.	TGCGCCAGCAGCCTCTCTATGGTATCAGGGATCTTTAACTATGGCTACACCTTC	CASSLSMVSGIFNYGYTF
.	TRBJ2-7	TRBV10-2	TRBD1	TGCGCCAGCAGGACAGGGACCTACGAGCAGTACTTC	CASRTGTYEQYF
.	TRBJ1-2	TRBV6-5	.	TGTGCCAGCAGTTACTCCAGGGGCTATGGCTACACCTTC	CASSYSRGYGYTF
.	TRBJ2-7	TRBV6-2/TRBV6-3	.	TGTGCCAGCAGTGAGACTGAGAGAGAGCAGTACTTC	CASSETEREQYF
.	TRBJ1-4	TRBV9	TRBD1	TGTGCCAGCAGCGCTCGGGGACAGGGCTATAATGAAAAACTGTTTTTT	CASSARGQGYNEKLFF
.	TRBJ1-2	TRBV27	TRBD1	TGTGCCAGCCATCGGACAGGGTCGTTTTCGGGCTACACCTTC	CASHRTGSFSGYTF
few	TRBJ2-4	TRBV11-3	TRBD2	TGTGCCAGCAGCTTATCTAGCGGCAGTCAGTACTTC	CASSLSSGSQYF
.	TRBJ1-5	TRBV6-6	.	TGTGCCAGCACTCTAGCAGGGAATCAGCCCCAGCATTTT	CASTLAGNQPQHF